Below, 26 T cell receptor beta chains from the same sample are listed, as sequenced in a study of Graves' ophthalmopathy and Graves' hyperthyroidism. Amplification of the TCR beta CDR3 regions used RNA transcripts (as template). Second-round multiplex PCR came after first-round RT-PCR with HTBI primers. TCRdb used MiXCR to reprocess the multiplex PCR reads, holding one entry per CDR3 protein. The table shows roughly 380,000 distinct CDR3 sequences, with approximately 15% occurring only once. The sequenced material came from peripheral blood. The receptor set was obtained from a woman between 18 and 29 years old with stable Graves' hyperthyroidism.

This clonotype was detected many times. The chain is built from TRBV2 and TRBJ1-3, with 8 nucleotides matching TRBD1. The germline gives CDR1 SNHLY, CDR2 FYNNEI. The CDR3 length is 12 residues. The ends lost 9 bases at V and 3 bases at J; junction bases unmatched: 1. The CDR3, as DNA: TGTGCCAGTGGGACAGGTGGAAACACCATATATTTT. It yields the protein CASGTGGNTIYF.

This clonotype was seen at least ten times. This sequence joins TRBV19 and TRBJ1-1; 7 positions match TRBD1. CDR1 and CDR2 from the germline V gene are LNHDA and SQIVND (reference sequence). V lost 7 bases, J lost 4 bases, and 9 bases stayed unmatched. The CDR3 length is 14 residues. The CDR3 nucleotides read TGTGCCAGTATCGGGGAACAGGGGTCCACTGAAGCTTTCTTT. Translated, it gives CASIGEQGSTEAFF.

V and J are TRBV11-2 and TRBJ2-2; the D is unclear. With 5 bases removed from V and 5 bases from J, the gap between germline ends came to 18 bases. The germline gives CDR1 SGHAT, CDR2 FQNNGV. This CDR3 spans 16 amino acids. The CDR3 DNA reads TGTGCCAGCAGCCACCGGAATAAAAAAGTTACCGGGGAGCTGTTTTTT. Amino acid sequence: CASSHRNKKVTGELFF.

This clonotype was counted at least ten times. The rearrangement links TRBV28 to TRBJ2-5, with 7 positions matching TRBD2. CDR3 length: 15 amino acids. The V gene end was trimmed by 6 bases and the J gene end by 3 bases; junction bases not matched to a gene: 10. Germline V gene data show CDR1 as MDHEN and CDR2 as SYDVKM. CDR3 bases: TGTGCCAGCAGCCCCTCGACCGGGGGGAAAGAGACCCAGTACTTC. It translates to CASSPSTGGKETQYF.

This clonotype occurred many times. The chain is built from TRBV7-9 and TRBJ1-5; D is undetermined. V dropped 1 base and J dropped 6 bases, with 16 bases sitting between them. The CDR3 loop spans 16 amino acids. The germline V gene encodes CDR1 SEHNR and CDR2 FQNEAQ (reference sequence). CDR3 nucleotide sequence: TGTGCCAGCAGCTTAGTGGGTGCAGTAGGTCTTCAGCCCCAGCATTTT. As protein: CASSLVGAVGLQPQHF.

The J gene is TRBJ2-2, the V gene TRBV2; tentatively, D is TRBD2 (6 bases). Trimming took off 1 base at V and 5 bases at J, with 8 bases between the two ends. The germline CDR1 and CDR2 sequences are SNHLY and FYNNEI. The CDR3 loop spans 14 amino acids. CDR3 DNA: TGTGCCAGCAGTGAAGGACTAGTAACCGGGGAGCTGTTTTTT. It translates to CASSEGLVTGELFF.

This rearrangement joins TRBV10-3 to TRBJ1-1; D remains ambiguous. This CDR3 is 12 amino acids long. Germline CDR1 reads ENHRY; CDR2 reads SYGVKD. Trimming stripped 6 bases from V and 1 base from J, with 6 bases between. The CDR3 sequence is CAISRSNTEAFF. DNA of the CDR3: TGTGCCATCAGCCGCTCGAACACTGAAGCTTTCTTT.

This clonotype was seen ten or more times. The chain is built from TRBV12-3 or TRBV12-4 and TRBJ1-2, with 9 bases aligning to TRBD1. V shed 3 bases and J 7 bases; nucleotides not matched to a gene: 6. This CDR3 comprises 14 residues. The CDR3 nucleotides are TGTGCCAGCAGTTTCTCACAGGGGGCGGCTGGCTACACCTTC. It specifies CASSFSQGAAGYTF.

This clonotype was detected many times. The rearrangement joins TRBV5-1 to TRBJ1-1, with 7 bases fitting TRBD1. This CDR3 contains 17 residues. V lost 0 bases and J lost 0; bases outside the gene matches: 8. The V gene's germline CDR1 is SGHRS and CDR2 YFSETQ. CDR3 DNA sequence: TGCGCCAGCAGCTTGGAAGGAGGGGGCGTTTTGAACACTGAAGCTTTCTTT. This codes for CASSLEGGGVLNTEAFF.

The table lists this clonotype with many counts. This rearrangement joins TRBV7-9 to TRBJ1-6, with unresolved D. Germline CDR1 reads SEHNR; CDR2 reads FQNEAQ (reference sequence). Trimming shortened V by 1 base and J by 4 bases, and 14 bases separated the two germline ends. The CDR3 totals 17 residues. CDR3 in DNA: TGTGCCAGCAGCTTAGAACGGGGATCGGGTTATAATTCACCCCTCCACTTT. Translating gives CASSLERGSGYNSPLHF.

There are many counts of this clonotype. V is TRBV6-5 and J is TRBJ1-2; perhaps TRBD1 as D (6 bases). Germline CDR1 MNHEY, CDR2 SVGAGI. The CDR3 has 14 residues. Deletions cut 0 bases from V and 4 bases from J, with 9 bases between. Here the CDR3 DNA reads TGTGCCAGCAGTTACTCCACAGGGACCTATGGCTACACCTTC. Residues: CASSYSTGTYGYTF.

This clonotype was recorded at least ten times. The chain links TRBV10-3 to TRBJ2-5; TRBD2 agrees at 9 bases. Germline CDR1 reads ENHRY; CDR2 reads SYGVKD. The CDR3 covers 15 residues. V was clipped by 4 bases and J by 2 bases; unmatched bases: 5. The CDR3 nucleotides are TGTGCCATCAGTGGCCTTAGCGGGGGACAAGAGACCCAGTACTTC. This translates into CAISGLSGGQETQYF.

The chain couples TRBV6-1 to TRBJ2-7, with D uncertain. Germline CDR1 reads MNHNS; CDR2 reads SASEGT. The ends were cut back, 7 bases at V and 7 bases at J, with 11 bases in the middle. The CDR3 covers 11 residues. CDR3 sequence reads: CASTQPREQYF. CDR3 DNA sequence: TGTGCCAGCACCCAGCCGCGGGAGCAGTACTTC.

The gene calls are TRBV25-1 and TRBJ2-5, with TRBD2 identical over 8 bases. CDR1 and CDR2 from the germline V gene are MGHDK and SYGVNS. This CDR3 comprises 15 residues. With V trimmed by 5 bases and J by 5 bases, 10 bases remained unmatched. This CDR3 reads CASSPNTGGMETQYF. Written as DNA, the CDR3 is TGTGCCAGCAGTCCAAACACGGGGGGGATGGAGACCCAGTACTTC.

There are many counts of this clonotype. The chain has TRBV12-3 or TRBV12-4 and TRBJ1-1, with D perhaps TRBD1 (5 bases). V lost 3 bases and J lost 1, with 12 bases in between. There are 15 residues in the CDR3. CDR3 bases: TGTGCCAGCAGTTTTTGGGGGAAGGGGAACACTGAAGCTTTCTTT. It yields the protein CASSFWGKGNTEAFF.

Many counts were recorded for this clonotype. The CDR3 protein is CASSATANTIYF. The DNA for the CDR3 is TGTGCCAGCAGCGCGACCGCGAACACCATATATTTT. The rearrangement uses TRBV7-2 and TRBJ1-3; the D is unclear. Germline CDR1 SGHTA, CDR2 FQGNSA. The length of the CDR3 is 12 residues. Trimming took off 5 bases at V and 7 bases at J, with 9 bases between the two ends.

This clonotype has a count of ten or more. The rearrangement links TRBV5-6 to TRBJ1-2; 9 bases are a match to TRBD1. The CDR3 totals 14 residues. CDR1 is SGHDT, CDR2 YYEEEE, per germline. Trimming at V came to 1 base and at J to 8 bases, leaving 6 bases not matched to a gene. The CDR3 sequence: CASSLLGTGPGYTF. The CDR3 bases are TGTGCCAGCAGCTTGTTAGGGACAGGGCCCGGCTACACCTTC. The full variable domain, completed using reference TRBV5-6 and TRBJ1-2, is DAGVTQSPTHLIKTRGQQVTLRCSPKSGHDTVSWYQQALGQGPQFIFQYYEEEERQRGNFPDRFSGHQFPNYSSELNVNALLLGDSALYLCASSLLGTGPGYTFGSGTRLTVV.

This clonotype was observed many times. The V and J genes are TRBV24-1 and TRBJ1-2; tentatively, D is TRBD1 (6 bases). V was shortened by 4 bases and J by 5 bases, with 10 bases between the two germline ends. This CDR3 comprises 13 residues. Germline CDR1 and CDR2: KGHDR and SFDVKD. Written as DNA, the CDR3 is TGTGCCACCAGTGAAAGGGGGAGGTATGGCTACACCTTC. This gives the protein CATSERGRYGYTF.

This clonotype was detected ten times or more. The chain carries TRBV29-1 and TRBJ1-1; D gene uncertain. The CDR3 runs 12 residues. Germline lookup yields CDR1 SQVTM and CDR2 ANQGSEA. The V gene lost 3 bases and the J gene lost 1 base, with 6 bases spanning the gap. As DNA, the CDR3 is TGCAGCGTTGAGCAGGCGAACACTGAAGCTTTCTTT. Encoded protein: CSVEQANTEAFF.

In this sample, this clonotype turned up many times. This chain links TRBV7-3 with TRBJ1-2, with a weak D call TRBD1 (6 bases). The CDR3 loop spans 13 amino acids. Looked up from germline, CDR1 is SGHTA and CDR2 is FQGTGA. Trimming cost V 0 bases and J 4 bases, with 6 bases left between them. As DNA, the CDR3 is TGTGCCAGCAGCTTAACAGGGGGCTATGGCTACACCTTC. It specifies CASSLTGGYGYTF.

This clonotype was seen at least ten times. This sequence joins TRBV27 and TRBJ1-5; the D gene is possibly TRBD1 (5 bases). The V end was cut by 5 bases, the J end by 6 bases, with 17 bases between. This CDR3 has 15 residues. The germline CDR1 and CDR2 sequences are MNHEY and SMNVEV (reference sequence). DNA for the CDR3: TGTGCCAGCAGTCCTAGGGGACGGCCGGCTCAGCCCCAGCATTTT. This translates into CASSPRGRPAQPQHF.

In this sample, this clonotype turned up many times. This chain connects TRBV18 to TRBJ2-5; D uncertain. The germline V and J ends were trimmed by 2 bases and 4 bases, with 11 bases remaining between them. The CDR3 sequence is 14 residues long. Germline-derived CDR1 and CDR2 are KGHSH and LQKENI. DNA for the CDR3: TGTGCCAGCTCACCAGCCAAGATGCCAGAGACCCAGTACTTC. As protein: CASSPAKMPETQYF.

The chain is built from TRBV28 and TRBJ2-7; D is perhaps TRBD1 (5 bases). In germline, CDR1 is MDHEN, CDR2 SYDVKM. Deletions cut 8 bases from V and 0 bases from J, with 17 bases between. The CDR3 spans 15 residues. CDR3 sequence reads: CASLRQGEVSYEQYF. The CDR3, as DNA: TGTGCCAGCCTTCGTCAGGGCGAAGTCTCCTACGAGCAGTACTTC.

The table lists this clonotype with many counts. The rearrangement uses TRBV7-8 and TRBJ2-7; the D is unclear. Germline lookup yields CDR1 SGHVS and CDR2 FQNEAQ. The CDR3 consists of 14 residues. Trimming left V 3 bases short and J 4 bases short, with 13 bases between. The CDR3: CASSFSGKGYEQYF. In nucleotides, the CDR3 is TGTGCCAGCAGCTTCTCCGGCAAAGGATACGAGCAGTACTTC.

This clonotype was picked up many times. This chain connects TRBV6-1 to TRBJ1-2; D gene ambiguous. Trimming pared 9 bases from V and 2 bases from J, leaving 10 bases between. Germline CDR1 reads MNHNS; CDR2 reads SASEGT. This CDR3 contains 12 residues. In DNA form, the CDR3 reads TGTGCCAGGGGCAGTTCCAACTATGGCTACACCTTC. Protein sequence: CARGSSNYGYTF.

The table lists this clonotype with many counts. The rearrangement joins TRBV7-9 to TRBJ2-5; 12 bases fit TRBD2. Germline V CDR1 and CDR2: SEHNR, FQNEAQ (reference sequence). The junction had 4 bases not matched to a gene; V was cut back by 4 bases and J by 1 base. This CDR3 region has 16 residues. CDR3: CASSSRLAGAQETQYF. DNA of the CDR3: TGTGCCAGCAGCTCCCGACTAGCGGGGGCCCAAGAGACCCAGTACTTC.